This T cell receptor beta chain derives from a study of CD8 T cells in Susac syndrome. Study-wide findings and caveats: The study conceded that relatively few individuals underwent its TCR sequencing and HLA analysis.

Reverse transcription of roughly 0.5 to 1 ug RNA was performed with random hexamers. Multiplex immunoSEQ PCR targeted 54 Vbeta and 13 Jbeta TCR beta segments. TCRdb reprocessed the immunoSEQ multiplex PCR reads via MiXCR and lists one record per CDR3 protein. This table holds about 120,000 distinct CDR3 sequences, 94% found once. Points on this clonotype: Its matching antigen is unknown.

Sequencing of TCR beta was carried out in blood CD8+ and CD4+ T cells. TEMRA cells were FACS-enriched, unlike CD8+ and CD4+ T cells, which were negatively isolated. The germline V gene encodes CDR1 KGHSH and CDR2 LQKENI. The V end lost 0 bases, the J end lost 5 bases, and 10 bases lay between the germline ends. The CDR3 contains 14 residues. The V gene is TRBV18, the J gene TRBJ2-5; D not resolved. The source of this sequence is a human donor in good health. Sequencing input: CD4+ T cells from PBMCs. The CDR3 DNA reads as TGTGCCAGCTCACCACCGACCCTGGGCGAGACCCAGTACTTC. Translating it yields CASSPPTLGETQYF.